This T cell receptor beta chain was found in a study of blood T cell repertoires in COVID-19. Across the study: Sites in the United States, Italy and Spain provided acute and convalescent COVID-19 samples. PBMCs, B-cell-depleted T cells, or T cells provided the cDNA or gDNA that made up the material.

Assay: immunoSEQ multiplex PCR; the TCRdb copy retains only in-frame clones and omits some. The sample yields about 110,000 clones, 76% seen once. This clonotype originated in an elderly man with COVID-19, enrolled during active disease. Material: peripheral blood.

This CDR3 reads CASSEMGDFNEQFF. The CDR3 bases are TGTGCCAGCAGTGAAATGGGGGACTTCAATGAGCAGTTCTTC. The chain uses TRBV2 and TRBJ2-1; D is perhaps TRBD2 (6 bases). The germline V gene has CDR1 SNHLY and CDR2 FYNNEI. V was shortened by 2 bases and J by 6 bases, with 11 bases between the two germline ends. The CDR3 has 14 amino acids.